By share of the sample, the clone carrying this TCR beta chain is medium-sized (0.01 to 0.1%). Those patients picked for sequencing had displayed CD8+CD57+ cell expansion on flow cytometry. This sample was included in a study of CD8+CD57+ T cells in acquired aplastic anemia. Genomic DNA served as template for TCR beta VDJ and CDR3 profiling. TCRdb used MiXCR to reprocess the reads, holding one entry per CDR3 protein. The top ten hold 7% to 10% of the sample, which has 260,000 or so distinct CDR3 sequences, around 43% seen once. The TCR was taken from a human donor with aplastic anemia. The specimen sequenced was sorted CD4+, CD8+, or CD8+CD57+ T cells (not recorded which) from PBMCs.

CDR3 DNA: TGTGCCAGCAGCCCCAGTTGGGAAAAACTGTTTTTT. Encoded protein: CASSPSWEKLFF. This chain joins TRBV12-3 or TRBV12-4 and TRBJ1-4; no clear D. There are 12 residues in the CDR3. V lost 6 bases and J lost 8, with 10 bases in between.